This T cell receptor (beta chain) stems from a study of CD8 T cells in ankylosing spondylitis. Broader study findings: A TCR beta motif of fewer than ten highly homologous variants appeared characteristic of ankylosing spondylitis blood.

TCRdb re-called the 5' RACE reads through MiXCR, storing one row per CDR3 protein. The table records fewer than 400,000 distinct CDR3 sequences, around 22% of them present only once. Deletions cut 5 bases from V and 2 bases from J, with 12 bases between. This CDR3 has 14 residues. The germline V gene has CDR1 MDHEN and CDR2 SYDVKM. In its sample, this clonotype was seen a few times. Its specificity is not known. This receptor was obtained from a male donor with ankylosing spondylitis. The sample was blood, either unsorted or a sorted T cell fraction (not recorded which). The rearrangement joins TRBV28 to TRBJ1-2; weak D call: TRBD1 (5 bases). The CDR3 loop reads CASSLARQNYGYTF. CDR3 sequence (DNA): TGTGCCAGCAGTCTAGCGCGACAGAACTATGGCTACACCTTC.